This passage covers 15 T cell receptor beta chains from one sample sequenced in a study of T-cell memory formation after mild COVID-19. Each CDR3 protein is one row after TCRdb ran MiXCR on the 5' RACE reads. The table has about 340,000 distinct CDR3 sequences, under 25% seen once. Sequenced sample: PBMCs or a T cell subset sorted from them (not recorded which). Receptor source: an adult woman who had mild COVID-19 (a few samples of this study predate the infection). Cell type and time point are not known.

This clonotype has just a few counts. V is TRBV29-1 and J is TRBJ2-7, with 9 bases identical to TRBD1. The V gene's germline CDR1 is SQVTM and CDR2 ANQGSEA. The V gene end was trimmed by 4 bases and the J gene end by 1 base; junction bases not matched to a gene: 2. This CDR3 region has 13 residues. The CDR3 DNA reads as TGCAGCGTTGTGGGGACAGGGTCCTACGAGCAGTACTTC. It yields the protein CSVVGTGSYEQYF.

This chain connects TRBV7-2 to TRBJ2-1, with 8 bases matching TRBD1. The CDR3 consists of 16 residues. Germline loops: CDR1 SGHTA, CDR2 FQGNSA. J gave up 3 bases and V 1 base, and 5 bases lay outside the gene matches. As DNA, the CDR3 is TGTGCCAGCAGCTTAGATTCCGGGACAGGCTACAATGAGCAGTTCTTC. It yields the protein CASSLDSGTGYNEQFF.

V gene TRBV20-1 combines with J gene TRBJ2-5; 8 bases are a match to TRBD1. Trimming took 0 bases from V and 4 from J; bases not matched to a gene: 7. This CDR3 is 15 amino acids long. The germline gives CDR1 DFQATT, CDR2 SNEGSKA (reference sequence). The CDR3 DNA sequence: TGCAGTGCTAGAGATTTTCAGGGGGCGGGAGAGACCCAGTACTTC. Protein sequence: CSARDFQGAGETQYF.

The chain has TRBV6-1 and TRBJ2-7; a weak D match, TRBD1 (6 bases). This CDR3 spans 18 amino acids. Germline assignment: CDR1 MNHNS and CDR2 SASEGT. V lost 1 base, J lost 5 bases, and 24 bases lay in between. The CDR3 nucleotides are TGTGCCAGCAGTGAAGGGACAGCCACCTGGCCGTCGGTGCACGAGCAGTACTTC. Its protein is CASSEGTATWPSVHEQYF.

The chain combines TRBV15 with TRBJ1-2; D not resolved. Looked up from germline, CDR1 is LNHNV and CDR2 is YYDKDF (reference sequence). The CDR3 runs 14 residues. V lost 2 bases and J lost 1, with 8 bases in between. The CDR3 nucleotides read TGTGCCACCAGCAGACAGGAAATTAACTATGGCTACACCTTC. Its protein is CATSRQEINYGYTF.

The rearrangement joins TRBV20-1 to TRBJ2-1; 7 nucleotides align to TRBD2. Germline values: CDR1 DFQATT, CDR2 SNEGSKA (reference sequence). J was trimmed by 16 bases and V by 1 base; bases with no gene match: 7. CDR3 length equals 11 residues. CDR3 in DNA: TGCAGTGCTAGAGCCCTGGCGGGAGTCTTCTTC. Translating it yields CSARALAGVFF.

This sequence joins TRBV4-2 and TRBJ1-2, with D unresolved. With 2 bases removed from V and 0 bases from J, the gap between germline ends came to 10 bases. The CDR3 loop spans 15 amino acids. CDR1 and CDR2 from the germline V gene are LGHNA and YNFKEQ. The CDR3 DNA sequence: TGTGCCAGCAGCCAACTACCAACAGCTAACTATGGCTACACCTTC. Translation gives CASSQLPTANYGYTF.

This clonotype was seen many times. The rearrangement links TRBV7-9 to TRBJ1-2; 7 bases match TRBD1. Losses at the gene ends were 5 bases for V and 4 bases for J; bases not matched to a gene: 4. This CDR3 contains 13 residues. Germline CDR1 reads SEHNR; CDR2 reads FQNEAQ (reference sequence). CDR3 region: CASSRTGSYGYTF. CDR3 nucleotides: TGTGCCAGCAGCCGGACAGGTTCCTATGGCTACACCTTC.

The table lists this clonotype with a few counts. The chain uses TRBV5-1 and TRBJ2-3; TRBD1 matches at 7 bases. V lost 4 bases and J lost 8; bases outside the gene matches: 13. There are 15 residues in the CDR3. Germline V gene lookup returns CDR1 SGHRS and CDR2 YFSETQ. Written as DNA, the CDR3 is TGCGCCAGCAGCCCGGAAGGGGGCAGGGCGGGTACGCAGTATTTT. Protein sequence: CASSPEGGRAGTQYF.

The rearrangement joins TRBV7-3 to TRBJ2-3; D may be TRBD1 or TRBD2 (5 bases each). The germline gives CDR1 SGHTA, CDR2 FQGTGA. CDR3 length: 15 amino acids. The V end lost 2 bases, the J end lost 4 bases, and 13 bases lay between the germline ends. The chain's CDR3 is CASSLFGTTADTQYF. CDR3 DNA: TGTGCCAGCAGCTTATTCGGGACGACCGCAGATACGCAGTATTTT. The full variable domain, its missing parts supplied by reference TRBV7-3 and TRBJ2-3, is GAGVSQTPSNKVTEKGKYVELRCDPISGHTALYWYRQSLGQGPEFLIYFQGTGAADDSGLPNDRFFAVRPEGSVSTLKIQRTERGDSAVYLCASSLFGTTADTQYFGPGTRLTVL.

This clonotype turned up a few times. CDR3 region: CASSLALDRIYGYTF. The CDR3 bases are TGCGCCAGCAGCTTGGCCCTGGACAGGATCTATGGCTACACCTTC. The rearrangement uses TRBV5-1 and TRBJ1-2; 7 bases fit TRBD1. V dropped 0 bases and J dropped 4; count of bases not matched to a gene: 6. The CDR3 is made up of 15 amino acids. CDR1 SGHRS and CDR2 YFSETQ come from the germline V gene.

The CDR3 sequence: CASSAWGRVDEQYF. The CDR3 nucleotides read TGTGCCAGTAGTGCCTGGGGCAGGGTGGACGAGCAGTACTTC. The rearrangement uses TRBV19 and TRBJ2-7; perhaps TRBD1 as D (5 bases). CDR1 and CDR2 (germline): LNHDA, SQIVND (reference sequence). V was trimmed by 5 bases and J by 5 bases, leaving 16 bases between them. This CDR3 has 14 residues.

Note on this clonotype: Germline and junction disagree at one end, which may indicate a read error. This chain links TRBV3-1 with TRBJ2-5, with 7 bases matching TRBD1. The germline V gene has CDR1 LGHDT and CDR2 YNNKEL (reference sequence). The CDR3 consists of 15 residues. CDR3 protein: CASSQGSPGQQTKYF. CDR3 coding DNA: TGTGCCAGCAGCCAAGGTTCACCGGGACAGCAGACCAAGTACTTC.

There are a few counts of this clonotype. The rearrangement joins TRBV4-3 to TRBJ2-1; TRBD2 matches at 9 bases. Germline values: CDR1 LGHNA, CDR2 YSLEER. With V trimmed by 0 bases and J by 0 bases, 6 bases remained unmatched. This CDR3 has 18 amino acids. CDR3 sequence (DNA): TGCGCCAGCAGCCAAGAGTCTAGCGGGATCGGCTCCTACAATGAGCAGTTCTTC. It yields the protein CASSQESSGIGSYNEQFF.

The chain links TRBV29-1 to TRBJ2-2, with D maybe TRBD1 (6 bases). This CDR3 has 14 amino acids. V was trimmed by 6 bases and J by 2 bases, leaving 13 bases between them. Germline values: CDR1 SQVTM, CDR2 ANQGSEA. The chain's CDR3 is CSVRRTDNTGELFF. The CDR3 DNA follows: TGCAGCGTCAGACGGACAGATAACACCGGGGAGCTGTTTTTT.